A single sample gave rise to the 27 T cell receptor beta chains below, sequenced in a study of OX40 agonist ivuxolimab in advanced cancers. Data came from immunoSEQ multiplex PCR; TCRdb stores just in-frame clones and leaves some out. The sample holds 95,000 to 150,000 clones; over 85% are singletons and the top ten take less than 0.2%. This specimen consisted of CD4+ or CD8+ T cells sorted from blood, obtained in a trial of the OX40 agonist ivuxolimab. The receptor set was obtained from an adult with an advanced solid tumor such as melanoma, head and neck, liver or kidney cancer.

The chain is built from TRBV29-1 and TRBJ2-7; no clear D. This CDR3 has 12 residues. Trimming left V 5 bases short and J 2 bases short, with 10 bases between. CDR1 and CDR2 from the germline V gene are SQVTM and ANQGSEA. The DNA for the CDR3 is TGCAGCGTTCTAAACGGAACCTACGAGCAGTACTTC. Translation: CSVLNGTYEQYF.

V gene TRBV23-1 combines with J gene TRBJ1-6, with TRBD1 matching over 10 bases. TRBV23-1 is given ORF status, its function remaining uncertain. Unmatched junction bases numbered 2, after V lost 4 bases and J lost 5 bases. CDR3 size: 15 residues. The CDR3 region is CASSPTGGDNSPLHF. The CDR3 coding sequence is TGCGCCAGCAGTCCGACAGGGGGCGATAATTCACCCCTCCACTTT.

The CDR3 sequence: CASSMQQGYGELFF. CDR3 DNA sequence: TGTGCCAGTAGTATGCAACAGGGGTACGGGGAGCTGTTTTTT. The rearrangement links TRBV19 to TRBJ2-2, with TRBD1 matching over 7 bases. Germline V gives CDR1 LNHDA, CDR2 SQIVND (reference sequence). CDR3 length: 14 amino acids. V trimming: 3 bases; J trimming: 7 bases; junction bases outside the gene matches: 5.

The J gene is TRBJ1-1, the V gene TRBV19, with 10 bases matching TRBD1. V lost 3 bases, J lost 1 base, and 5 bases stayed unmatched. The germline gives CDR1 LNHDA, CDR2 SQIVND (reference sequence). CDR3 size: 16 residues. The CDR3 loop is CASSIPGQGTNTEAFF. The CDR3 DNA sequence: TGTGCCAGTAGTATCCCGGGACAGGGGACGAACACTGAAGCTTTCTTT.

This CDR3 is CASSPGHGADTQYF. The CDR3 DNA reads as TGTGCCAGCTCACCAGGGCATGGGGCGGATACGCAGTATTTT. V is TRBV18 and J is TRBJ2-3; D perhaps matches TRBD1 (5 bases). The V end was cut by 2 bases, the J end by 6 bases, with 12 bases between. The CDR3 is 14 amino acids. Germline V gene sequence: CDR1 KGHSH, CDR2 LQKENI.

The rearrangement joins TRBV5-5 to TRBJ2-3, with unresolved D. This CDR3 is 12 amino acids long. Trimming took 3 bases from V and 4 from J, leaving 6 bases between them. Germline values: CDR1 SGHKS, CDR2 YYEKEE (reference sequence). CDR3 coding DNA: TGTGCCAGCAGCTCCGACCCAGATACGCAGTATTTT. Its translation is CASSSDPDTQYF.

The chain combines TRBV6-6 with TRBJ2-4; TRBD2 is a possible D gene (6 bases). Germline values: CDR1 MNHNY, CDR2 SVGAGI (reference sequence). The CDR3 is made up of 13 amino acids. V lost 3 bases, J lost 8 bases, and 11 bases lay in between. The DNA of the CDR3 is TGTGCCAGCAGTTATAGGAGGGCGGACATTCAGTACTTC. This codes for CASSYRRADIQYF.

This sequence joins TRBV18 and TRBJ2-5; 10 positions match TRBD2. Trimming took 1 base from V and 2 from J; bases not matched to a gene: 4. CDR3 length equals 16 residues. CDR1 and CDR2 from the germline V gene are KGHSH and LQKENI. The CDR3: CASSPQRGGKQETQYF. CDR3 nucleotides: TGTGCCAGCTCACCACAGCGGGGGGGGAAACAAGAGACCCAGTACTTC. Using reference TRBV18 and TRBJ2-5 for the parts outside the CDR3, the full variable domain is NAGVMQNPRHLVRRRGQEARLRCSPMKGHSHVYWYRQLPEEGLKFMVYLQKENIIDESGMPKERFSAEFPKEGPSILRIQQVVRGDSAAYFCASSPQRGGKQETQYFGPGTRLLVL.

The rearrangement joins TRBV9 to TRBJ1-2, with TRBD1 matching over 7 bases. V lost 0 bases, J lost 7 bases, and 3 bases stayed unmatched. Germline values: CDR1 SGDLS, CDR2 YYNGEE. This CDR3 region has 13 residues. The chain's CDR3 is CASSVVEGAGYTF. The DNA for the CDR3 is TGTGCCAGCAGCGTAGTAGAGGGGGCTGGCTACACCTTC.

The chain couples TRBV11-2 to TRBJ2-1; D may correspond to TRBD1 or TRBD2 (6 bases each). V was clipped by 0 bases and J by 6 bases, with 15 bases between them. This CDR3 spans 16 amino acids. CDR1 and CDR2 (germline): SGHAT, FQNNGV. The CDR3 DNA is TGTGCCAGCAGCTTAGATGGGGGGCTAGCTGGCAATGAGCAGTTCTTC. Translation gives CASSLDGGLAGNEQFF.

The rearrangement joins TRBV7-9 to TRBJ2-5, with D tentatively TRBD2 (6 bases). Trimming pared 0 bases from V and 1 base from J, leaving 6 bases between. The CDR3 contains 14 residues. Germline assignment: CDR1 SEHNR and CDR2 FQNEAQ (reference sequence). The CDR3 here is CASSLAGLQETQYF. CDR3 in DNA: TGTGCCAGCAGCTTAGCGGGACTCCAAGAGACCCAGTACTTC.

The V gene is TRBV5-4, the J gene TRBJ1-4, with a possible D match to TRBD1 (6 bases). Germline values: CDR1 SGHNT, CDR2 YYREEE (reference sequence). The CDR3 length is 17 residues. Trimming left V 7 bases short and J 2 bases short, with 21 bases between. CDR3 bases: TGTGCCAGCGGGTCGGGGGCAGGGCGGGGGACTAATGAAAAACTGTTTTTT. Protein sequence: CASGSGAGRGTNEKLFF.

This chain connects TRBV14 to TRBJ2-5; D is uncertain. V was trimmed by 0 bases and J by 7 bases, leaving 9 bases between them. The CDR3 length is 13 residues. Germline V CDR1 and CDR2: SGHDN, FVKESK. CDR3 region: CASSQDRPATQYF. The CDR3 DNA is TGTGCCAGCAGCCAAGATCGACCCGCGACCCAGTACTTC.

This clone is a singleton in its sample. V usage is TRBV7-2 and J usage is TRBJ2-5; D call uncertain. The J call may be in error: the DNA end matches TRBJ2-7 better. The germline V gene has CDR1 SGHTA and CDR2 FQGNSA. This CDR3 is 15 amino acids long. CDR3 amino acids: CASSLVVQRTYEQYF. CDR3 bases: TGTGCCAGCAGCTTAGTAGTACAAAGAACCTACGAGCAGTACTTC.

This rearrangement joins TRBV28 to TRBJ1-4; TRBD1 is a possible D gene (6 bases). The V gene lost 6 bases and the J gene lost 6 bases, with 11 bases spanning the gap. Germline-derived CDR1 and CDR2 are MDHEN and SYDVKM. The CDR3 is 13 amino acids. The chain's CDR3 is CASRQGGDEKLFF. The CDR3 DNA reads TGTGCCAGCAGACAGGGCGGAGATGAAAAACTGTTTTTT.

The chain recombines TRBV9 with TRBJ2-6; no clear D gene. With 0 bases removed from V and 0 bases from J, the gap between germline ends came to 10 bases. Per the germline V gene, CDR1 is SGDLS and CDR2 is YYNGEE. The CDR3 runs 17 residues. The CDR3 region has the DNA TGTGCCAGCAGCGTAGATCCTCCGAGCTCTGGGGCCAACGTCCTGACTTTC. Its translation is CASSVDPPSSGANVLTF.

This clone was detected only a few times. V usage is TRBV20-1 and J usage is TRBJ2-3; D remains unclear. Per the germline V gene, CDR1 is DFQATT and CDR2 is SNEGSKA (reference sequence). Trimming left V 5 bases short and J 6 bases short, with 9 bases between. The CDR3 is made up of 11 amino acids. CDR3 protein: CSALWLDTQYF. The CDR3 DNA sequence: TGCAGTGCTTTATGGCTGGATACGCAGTATTTT.

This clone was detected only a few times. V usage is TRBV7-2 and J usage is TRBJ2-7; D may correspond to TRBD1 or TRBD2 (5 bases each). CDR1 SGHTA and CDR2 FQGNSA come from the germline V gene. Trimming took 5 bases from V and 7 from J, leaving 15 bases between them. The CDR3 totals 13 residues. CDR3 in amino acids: CASSPRGLGEQYF. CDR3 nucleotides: TGTGCCAGCAGCCCCCGGGGCCTGGGTGAGCAGTACTTC.

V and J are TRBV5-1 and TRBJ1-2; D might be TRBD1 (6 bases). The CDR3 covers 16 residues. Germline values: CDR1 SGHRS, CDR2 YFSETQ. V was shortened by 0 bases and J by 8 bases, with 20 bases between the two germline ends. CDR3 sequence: CASSLAAGVYTEGYTF. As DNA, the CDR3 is TGCGCCAGCAGCTTGGCCGCAGGGGTGTATACGGAGGGCTACACCTTC.

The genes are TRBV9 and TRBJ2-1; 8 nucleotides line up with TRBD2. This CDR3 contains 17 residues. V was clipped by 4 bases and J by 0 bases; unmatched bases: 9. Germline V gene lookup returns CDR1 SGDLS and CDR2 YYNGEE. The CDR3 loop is CASSPRAGGISYNEQFF. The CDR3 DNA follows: TGTGCCAGCAGCCCTCGGGCGGGGGGCATCTCCTACAATGAGCAGTTCTTC.

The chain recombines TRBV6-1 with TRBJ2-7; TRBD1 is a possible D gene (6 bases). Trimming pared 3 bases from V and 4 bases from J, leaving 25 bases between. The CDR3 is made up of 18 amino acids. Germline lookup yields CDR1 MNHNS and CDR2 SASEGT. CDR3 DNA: TGTGCCAGCAGTGACTGGGGGCGTCGTGGAAGGGGAGCTTACGAGCAGTACTTC. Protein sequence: CASSDWGRRGRGAYEQYF.

CDR3 in DNA: TGTGCCAGCAGCTTAGGGGGGCAGGGCCCCCAGCGCGAGCAGTACTTC. Protein sequence: CASSLGGQGPQREQYF. The genes are TRBV7-8 and TRBJ2-7; perhaps TRBD1 as D (6 bases). V lost 1 base and J 6 bases, leaving 19 bases between the germline ends. Per germline, CDR1 SGHVS and CDR2 FQNEAQ. The CDR3 sequence is 16 residues long. Supplemented by reference TRBV7-8 and TRBJ2-7, the full variable domain reads GAGVSQSPRYKVAKRGQDVALRCDPISGHVSLFWYQQALGQGPEFLTYFQNEAQLDKSGLPSDRFFAERPEGSVSTLKIQRTQQEDSAVYLCASSLGGQGPQREQYFGPGTRLTVT.

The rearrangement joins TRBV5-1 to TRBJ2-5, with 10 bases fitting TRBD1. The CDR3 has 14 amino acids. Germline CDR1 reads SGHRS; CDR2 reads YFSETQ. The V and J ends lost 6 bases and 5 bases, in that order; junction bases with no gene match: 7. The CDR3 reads CASKEGTGAETQYF. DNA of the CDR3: TGCGCCAGCAAGGAGGGGACAGGGGCGGAGACCCAGTACTTC.

The CDR3 loop is CASSLEGSGGGSSYEQYF. The CDR3 nucleotides are TGTGCCAGCAGCTTAGAGGGTAGCGGGGGAGGGAGCTCCTACGAGCAGTACTTC. The chain combines TRBV7-3 with TRBJ2-7; 9 nucleotides line up with TRBD2. The CDR3 has 18 residues. Looked up from germline, CDR1 is SGHTA and CDR2 is FQGTGA. The junction had 11 bases not matched to a gene; V was cut back by 2 bases and J by 0 bases.

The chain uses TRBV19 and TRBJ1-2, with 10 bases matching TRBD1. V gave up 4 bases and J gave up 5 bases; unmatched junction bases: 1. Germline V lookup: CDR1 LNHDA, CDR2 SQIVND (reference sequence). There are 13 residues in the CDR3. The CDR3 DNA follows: TGTGCCAGTAGTAGACAGGGGGCGTATGGCTACACCTTC. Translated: CASSRQGAYGYTF.

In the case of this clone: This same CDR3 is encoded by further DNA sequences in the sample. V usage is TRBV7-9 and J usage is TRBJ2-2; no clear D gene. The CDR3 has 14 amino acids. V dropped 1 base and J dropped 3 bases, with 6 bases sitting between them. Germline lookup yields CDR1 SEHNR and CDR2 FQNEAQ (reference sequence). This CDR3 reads CASSLEGYTGELFF. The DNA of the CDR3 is TGTGCCAGCAGCTTAGAAGGCTACACCGGGGAGCTGTTTTTT.

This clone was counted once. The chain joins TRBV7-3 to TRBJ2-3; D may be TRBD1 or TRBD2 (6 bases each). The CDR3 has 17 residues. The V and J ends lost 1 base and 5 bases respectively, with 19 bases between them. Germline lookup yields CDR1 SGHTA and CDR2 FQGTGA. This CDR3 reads CASSLSTGGLRVDTQYF. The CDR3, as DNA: TGTGCCAGCAGCTTAAGCACCGGGGGCCTCAGAGTAGATACGCAGTATTTT.